The next 18 T cell receptor beta chains were all read from a single sample in a study of cytomegalovirus exposure and HLA in healthy donors. Researchers ran the PCR with 60 Vbeta and 13 Jbeta primers. Sequencing used immunoSEQ multiplex PCR; TCRdb keeps in-frame clones, though not all of them. The table lists roughly 120,000 clones, 80% to 85% of them singletons. Source material: PBMCs. The receptors were sampled from a man aged 25 to 40 in good health and CMV-seropositive.

CDR3 amino acids: CASSLEGLAWSDTQYF. CDR3 DNA: TGTGCCAGCAGCTTAGAAGGCCTAGCGTGGTCAGATACGCAGTATTTT. The chain couples TRBV13 to TRBJ2-3; possibly TRBD2 for D (6 bases). Germline-derived CDR1 and CDR2 are PRHDT and FYEKMQ (reference sequence). Trimming stripped 1 base from V and 4 bases from J, with 15 bases between. The length of the CDR3 is 16 residues.

The chain uses TRBV28 and TRBJ2-7; the D call may be TRBD1 or TRBD2 (6 bases each). The CDR3 totals 15 residues. CDR1 MDHEN and CDR2 SYDVKM come from the germline V gene. With 5 bases removed from V and 6 bases from J, the gap between germline ends came to 20 bases. CDR3 nucleotides: TGTGCCAGCAGTCAAGGGGGGAACCCTACTAGCGAGCAGTACGTC. It encodes CASSQGGNPTSEQYV.

Judged by abundance, this clone is medium-sized. This chain connects TRBV5-1 to TRBJ2-2; 8 nucleotides line up with TRBD2. CDR1 and CDR2 (germline): SGHRS, YFSETQ. This CDR3 is built from 16 residues. V shed 2 bases and J 4 bases; nucleotides not matched to a gene: 7. DNA for the CDR3: TGCGCCAGCAGCTTCGAGTGGCTAGCGGGCACCGGGGAGCTGTTTTTT. This sequence encodes CASSFEWLAGTGELFF.

The V call is TRBV13, the J call TRBJ1-4; D might be TRBD1 (5 bases). V lost 2 bases, J lost 3 bases, and 19 bases lay in between. The CDR3 spans 18 residues. The V gene's germline CDR1 is PRHDT and CDR2 FYEKMQ (reference sequence). CDR3 in amino acids: CASSLRGWSASSNEKLFF. DNA of the CDR3: TGTGCCAGCAGCTTAAGGGGTTGGAGTGCCTCTTCTAATGAAAAACTGTTTTTT.

With respect to this clone: Different DNA sequences within this sample yield the same CDR3. This rearrangement joins TRBV5-4 to TRBJ1-4; possible D gene TRBD1, 5 bases. The CDR3 is 14 amino acids. CDR1 and CDR2 (germline): SGHNT, YYREEE (reference sequence). V was cut by 0 bases and J by 4 bases, with 7 bases left in between. In nucleotides, the CDR3 is TGTGCCAGCAGCTTGGGACAGATTAATGAAAAACTGTTTTTT. Its protein product is CASSLGQINEKLFF.

The CDR3 DNA is TGTGCCAGCAGTGGGACTAGCGGAAACAATGAGCAGTTCTTC. Translation gives CASSGTSGNNEQFF. The chain joins TRBV2 to TRBJ2-1; TRBD2 aligns across 10 bases. Germline values: CDR1 SNHLY, CDR2 FYNNEI. This CDR3 is built from 14 residues. V was pared by 4 bases and J by 5 bases, with 2 bases of the junction left unmatched.

V and J are TRBV5-1 and TRBJ2-3; tentative D call: TRBD2 (5 bases). CDR1 is SGHRS, CDR2 YFSETQ, per germline. The CDR3 consists of 16 residues. Trimming removed 4 bases from V and 5 bases from J, with 20 bases in between. The CDR3 nucleotides are TGCGCCAGCAGCGGCGCCCGACCAGACGCGGGAGATACGCAGTATTTT. It encodes CASSGARPDAGDTQYF.

The chain recombines TRBV11-3 with TRBJ2-3; perhaps TRBD1 as D (6 bases). CDR1 is SGHNT and CDR2 is YENEEA in the germline V gene. CDR3 length: 14 amino acids. Between the trimmed V and J ends, which lost 3 bases and 4 bases, there was a span of 11 bases. CDR3: CASSLGTNADTQYF. The CDR3 DNA follows: TGTGCCAGCAGCTTGGGGACAAACGCAGATACGCAGTATTTT.

The chain employs TRBV10-2 and TRBJ2-1; TRBD2 aligns across 7 bases. The CDR3 has 12 residues. V shed 8 bases, J shed 6 bases, and the junction held 4 bases outside the gene matches. Germline V gene data show CDR1 as WSHSY and CDR2 as SAAADI. DNA for the CDR3: TGCGCCAGCCGGGACTACCTCAATGAGCAGTTCTTC. Translating gives CASRDYLNEQFF.

The rearrangement uses TRBV10-3 and TRBJ2-1, with TRBD1 matching over 7 bases. The V and J ends lost 6 bases and 10 bases, in that order; junction bases with no gene match: 6. The CDR3 covers 12 residues. The germline CDR1 and CDR2 sequences are ENHRY and SYGVKD. The CDR3 spells CAISDRDPEQFF. The CDR3 DNA reads as TGTGCCATCAGCGACAGGGACCCGGAGCAGTTCTTC.

The chain carries TRBV14 and TRBJ2-3; TRBD2 might be the D (5 bases). The germline V gene encodes CDR1 SGHDN and CDR2 FVKESK. The CDR3 totals 17 residues. V dropped 4 bases and J dropped 2 bases, with 19 bases sitting between them. CDR3 loop: CASSPEAGIRSTDTQYF. In DNA, the CDR3 is TGTGCCAGCAGCCCCGAGGCCGGGATAAGGTCCACAGATACGCAGTATTTT.

The CDR3 here is CATNSLRDSPLHF. The CDR3 DNA is TGTGCCACCAACTCACTCAGGGATTCACCCCTCCACTTT. The rearrangement links TRBV2 to TRBJ1-6; tentatively, D is TRBD1 (5 bases). V was trimmed by 10 bases and J by 8 bases, leaving 15 bases between them. Germline V lookup: CDR1 SNHLY, CDR2 FYNNEI. CDR3 length: 13 residues. The whole variable domain, filled in from reference TRBV2 and TRBJ1-6, reads EPEVTQTPSHQVTQMGQEVILRCVPISNHLYFYWYRQILGQKVEFLVSFYNNEISEKSEIFDDQFSVERPDGSNFTLKIRSTKLEDSAMYFCATNSLRDSPLHFGNGTRLTVT.

The J gene is TRBJ1-6, the V gene TRBV5-4, with TRBD1 identical over 7 bases. The CDR3 runs to 15 residues. Germline CDR1 and CDR2: SGHNT and YYREEE (reference sequence). V gave up 4 bases and J gave up 2 bases; unmatched junction bases: 3. CDR3 region: CASSIGGPYNSPLHF. CDR3 nucleotides: TGTGCCAGCAGCATAGGGGGCCCCTATAATTCACCCCTCCACTTT.

The chain employs TRBV27 and TRBJ2-1; D perhaps matches TRBD1 (6 bases). The V end was cut by 2 bases, the J end by 4 bases, with 12 bases between. The V gene's germline CDR1 is MNHEY and CDR2 SMNVEV (reference sequence). The CDR3 contains 15 residues. Here the CDR3 reads CASSLEAGAYNEQFF. The CDR3 nucleotides are TGTGCCAGCAGTTTAGAGGCAGGGGCTTACAATGAGCAGTTCTTC.

This clone has only a few counts. The chain has TRBV21-1 and TRBJ1-5; no check of the table's D call, TRBD1, against the DNA was made. TRBV21-1 is given as a pseudogene. The CDR3 spans 15 residues. CDR3 nucleotides: TGTGCCAGCAGCACCCAGGGACAGATGAATCAGCCCCAGCATTTT. It yields the protein CASSTQGQMNQPQHF.

This chain links TRBV30 with TRBJ1-2; D is unclear. CDR1 GTSNPN and CDR2 SVGIG come from the germline V gene (reference sequence). The V end lost 8 bases, the J end lost 1 base, and 14 bases lay between the germline ends. This CDR3 spans 13 amino acids. CDR3 in DNA: TGTGCCGTCCAGCCCCGGGTTAACTATGGCTACACCTTC. Its translation: CAVQPRVNYGYTF.

The rearrangement links TRBV6-5 to TRBJ2-1, with 8 positions matching TRBD2. The germline V gene has CDR1 MNHEY and CDR2 SVGAGI. With 2 bases clipped from V and 2 bases from J, the junction kept 5 bases outside the gene matches. The CDR3 sequence is 16 residues long. The CDR3 loop reads CASSYAPGGTYNEQFF. For the CDR3, the DNA is TGTGCCAGCAGTTACGCCCCGGGGGGGACCTACAATGAGCAGTTCTTC.

J is TRBJ1-5 and V is TRBV28; no clear D. The CDR3 loop spans 15 amino acids. The V gene lost 7 bases and the J gene lost 4 bases, with 17 bases spanning the gap. The germline CDR1 and CDR2 sequences are MDHEN and SYDVKM. CDR3 loop: CASTTNREGNQPQHF. The DNA of the CDR3 is TGTGCCAGCACCACAAACCGGGAGGGAAATCAGCCCCAGCATTTT.